Described below is a single TCR beta chain sequence and its context. What it recognizes is unknown. This record comes from a study of CD8 T cells in ankylosing spondylitis. General study points: Several of the motif variants were reported before in synovial fluid and blood from reactive arthritis. For ankylosing spondylitis blood, a TCR beta motif of seven to nine highly homologous variants appeared characteristic. Peripheral blood samples showed relatively rare disease-linked clones, and these clones were CD8+. Disease-linked clones reportedly showed significant enrichment in matched ankylosing spondylitis synovial fluid.

Generation of TCR beta libraries employed quantitative 5'-RACE incorporating molecular barcodes. TCRdb itself ran the 5' RACE reads through MiXCR, one entry per CDR3 protein. This sample yields hundreds of thousands of distinct CDR3 sequences, of which about 24% are seen a single time; about 1% belongs to the top ten. The receptor comes from a male donor with ankylosing spondylitis. The specimen sequenced was blood, either unsorted or a sorted T cell fraction (not recorded which).

CDR3 sequence (DNA): TGTGCCAGCAGCCACCCTAGGAGCTATGGCTACACCTTC. Translation: CASSHPRSYGYTF. The chain uses TRBV3-1 and TRBJ1-2, with D unclear. V lost 3 bases to trimming and J lost 4 bases, with 9 bases between them. CDR3 length: 13 residues. The germline V gene has CDR1 LGHDT and CDR2 YNNKEL (reference sequence).